This T cell receptor beta chain stems from a study of blood T cell repertoires in COVID-19. Looking at the study overall: From the United States, Italy and Spain came samples of acute and convalescent COVID-19.

Germline CDR1 reads MNHEY; CDR2 reads SVGAGI. CDR3 length equals 13 residues. The V end lost 5 bases, the J end lost 1 base, and 9 bases lay between the germline ends. Sequencing used immunoSEQ multiplex PCR; TCRdb keeps in-frame clones, though not all of them. The profile covers approximately 75,000 clones, with about 88% appearing a single time and 5.5% to 7% taken by the ten largest. The specimen sequenced was peripheral blood. This TCR was sampled from an elderly man with COVID-19, enrolled during active disease. V is TRBV6-5 and J is TRBJ2-7; tentatively, D is TRBD1 (6 bases). CDR3 nucleotide sequence: TGTGCCAGCAGTCGCGGACAGTCCTACGAGCAGTACTTC. Translating gives CASSRGQSYEQYF.